The 8 T cell receptor beta chains given below trace back to one sample, sequenced in a study of control samples from healthy donors and cancer patients. TCRdb's table, derived via immunoSEQ multiplex PCR, lists solely in-frame clones and lacks some. The table includes under 150,000 clones, 89% detected once. Sequenced input: blood. Every receptor here comes from a young man in good health.

The J gene is TRBJ2-6, the V gene TRBV15; TRBD1 agrees at 9 bases. Germline CDR1 LNHNV, CDR2 YYDKDF (reference sequence). The CDR3 sequence is 16 residues long. V shed 3 bases, J shed 2 bases, and the junction held 2 bases outside the gene matches. The CDR3: CATSSDRGAGANVLTF. As DNA, the CDR3 is TGTGCCACCAGCAGTGACAGGGGGGCTGGGGCCAACGTCCTGACTTTC.

This clone was seen just once. The chain employs TRBV6-6 and TRBJ1-1; no clear D gene. The CDR3 consists of 14 residues. Germline CDR1 reads MNHNY; CDR2 reads SVGAGI (reference sequence). The V end lost 2 bases, the J end lost 0 bases, and 7 bases lay between the germline ends. DNA for the CDR3: TGTGCCAGCAGTTACGAAGGTTTGAACACTGAAGCTTTCTTT. The encoded protein is CASSYEGLNTEAFF.

This clone was observed once. The V call is TRBV6-5, the J call TRBJ1-1, with a weak D call TRBD1 (5 bases). The CDR3 has 14 amino acids. V lost 4 bases and J lost 0, with 9 bases in between. The germline V gene has CDR1 MNHEY and CDR2 SVGAGI. The CDR3 DNA is TGTGCCAGCAGTTCGACACAGGTGAACACTGAAGCTTTCTTT. Its protein is CASSSTQVNTEAFF.

The chain joins TRBV2 to TRBJ2-7; possible D gene TRBD2, 5 bases. The V gene's germline CDR1 is SNHLY and CDR2 FYNNEI. CDR3 length equals 15 residues. The V end was cut by 7 bases, the J end by 4 bases, with 20 bases between. The CDR3 coding sequence is TGTGCCAGCAAAATCGAGAGTGGGAGAAGGTACGAGCAGTACTTC. Translation gives CASKIESGRRYEQYF.

The chain carries TRBV23-1 and TRBJ1-2, with D possibly TRBD1 on 5 matching bases. TRBV23-1 is labeled an ORF, and its function is uncertain. The CDR3 sequence is 15 residues long. Trimming stripped 3 bases from V and 0 bases from J, with 11 bases between. DNA of the CDR3: TGCGCCAGCAGTCATAATCAGGGTCCTAACTATGGCTACACCTTC. The encoded protein is CASSHNQGPNYGYTF.

The genes are TRBV6-2 or TRBV6-3 and TRBJ1-6; D is undetermined. This CDR3 has 12 residues. Germline values: CDR1 MNHEY, CDR2 SVGEGT. V dropped 3 bases and J dropped 14 bases, with 11 bases sitting between them. The CDR3 nucleotides read TGTGCCAGCAGTTATCGGGGTCGGTCCCTCCACTTT. Amino acid sequence: CASSYRGRSLHF.

V gene TRBV21-1 combines with J gene TRBJ2-7; the table names TRBD2, a call not compared with the DNA. TRBV21-1 is a pseudogene locus. CDR3 length: 11 amino acids. CDR3 nucleotide sequence: TGTGCCAGCAGCTCCCGGCGGGAGCAGTACTTC. Protein: CASSSRREQYF.

The V call is TRBV27, the J call TRBJ1-2, with unresolved D. Germline V gene sequence: CDR1 MNHEY, CDR2 SMNVEV (reference sequence). V was trimmed by 4 bases and J by 2 bases, leaving 14 bases between them. The CDR3 is made up of 15 amino acids. CDR3 sequence: CASSSYSGSNYGYTF. The CDR3 nucleotides read TGTGCCAGCAGTTCGTACAGCGGATCCAACTATGGCTACACCTTC.